A single sample gave rise to the 32 T cell receptor beta chains below, sequenced in a study of technical replicates of blood from a handful of donors. The assay was immunoSEQ multiplex PCR, and TCRdb's table has in-frame clones only and misses some. The repertoire consists of roughly 59,000 clones, with 70% to 90% occurring once and the leading ten covering approximately 4.7%. The sequencing sample was made of PBMCs. The receptor source for this set is a human donor in good health. Some clones in this sample may be carry-over from other donors' samples.

The chain recombines TRBV27 with TRBJ1-2, with D perhaps TRBD1 (5 bases). Trimming pared 5 bases from V and 3 bases from J, leaving 16 bases between. The V gene's germline CDR1 is MNHEY and CDR2 SMNVEV (reference sequence). This CDR3 region has 15 residues. The CDR3 protein is CASSPLTASYYGYTF. CDR3 coding DNA: TGTGCCAGCAGTCCTCTGACAGCTTCCTACTATGGCTACACCTTC.

The chain uses TRBV5-4 and TRBJ2-7, with TRBD2 identical over 11 bases. There are 14 residues in the CDR3. The ends lost 5 bases at V and 2 bases at J; junction bases unmatched: 3. From germline, CDR1 is SGHNT and CDR2 YYREEE (reference sequence). The CDR3 loop reads CASSQGLAAYEQYF. DNA of the CDR3: TGTGCCAGCAGTCAGGGACTAGCGGCCTACGAGCAGTACTTC.

This sequence joins TRBV2 and TRBJ1-1, with 8 bases lining up with TRBD1. The CDR3 totals 18 residues. The V and J ends lost 2 bases and 0 bases, in that order; junction bases with no gene match: 11. Per the germline V gene, CDR1 is SNHLY and CDR2 is FYNNEI. The CDR3 here is CASSENSGTGRLNTEAFF. CDR3 nucleotides: TGTGCCAGCAGTGAAAACTCCGGGACAGGTAGACTGAACACTGAAGCTTTCTTT.

The chain recombines TRBV19 with TRBJ2-4; D is perhaps TRBD1 (6 bases). From germline, CDR1 is LNHDA and CDR2 SQIVND (reference sequence). Trimming removed 8 bases from V and 1 base from J, with 12 bases in between. The CDR3 runs 14 residues. CDR3: CASLNTGAKNIQYF. The CDR3 bases are TGTGCCAGTTTAAATACAGGGGCCAAAAACATTCAGTACTTC.

V gene TRBV7-9 combines with J gene TRBJ2-2; D uncertain. Germline values: CDR1 SEHNR, CDR2 FQNEAQ (reference sequence). This CDR3 comprises 15 residues. The V end lost 1 base, the J end lost 5 bases, and 11 bases lay between the germline ends. The CDR3 sequence is CASSLGSPSTGELFF. CDR3 sequence (DNA): TGTGCCAGCAGCTTAGGATCCCCGAGTACCGGGGAGCTGTTTTTT.

The V gene is TRBV29-1, the J gene TRBJ1-4; D ambiguous. With 5 bases removed from V and 4 bases from J, the gap between germline ends came to 17 bases. This CDR3 is built from 15 residues. Germline lookup yields CDR1 SQVTM and CDR2 ANQGSEA. The CDR3, as DNA: TGCAGCGTTAAAATAAGCGGGCAGAATAATGAAAAACTGTTTTTT. As protein: CSVKISGQNNEKLFF. Full variable domain (rest looked up from reference TRBV29-1 and TRBJ1-4): SAVISQKPSRDICQRGTSLTIQCQVDSQVTMMFWYRQQPGQSLTLIATANQGSEATYESGFVIDKFPISRPNLTFSTLTVSNMSPEDSSIYLCSVKISGQNNEKLFFGSGTQLSVL.

The chain recombines TRBV18 with TRBJ2-7, with 7 bases aligning to TRBD1. Germline V lookup: CDR1 KGHSH, CDR2 LQKENI. The CDR3 runs 18 residues. Germline trimming cut 3 bases from V and 2 bases from J; bases unmatched to any gene: 16. As DNA, the CDR3 is TGTGCCAGCTCACCTTTCATAGGGACAGACAGTACTACCTACGAGCAGTACTTC. Amino acids: CASSPFIGTDSTTYEQYF.

A single count supports this clone. The chain is built from TRBV4-3 and TRBJ2-7; 8 nucleotides align to TRBD2. J gave up 5 bases and V 1 base, and 4 bases lay outside the gene matches. Germline CDR1 and CDR2: LGHNA and YSLEER. The CDR3 runs to 14 residues. CDR3 in amino acids: CASSQGAGGNEQYF. Written as DNA, the CDR3 is TGCGCCAGCAGCCAAGGGGCGGGAGGCAACGAGCAGTACTTC.

This clone was observed a single time. J is TRBJ1-5 and V is TRBV2; maybe TRBD1 (5 bases). The V end was cut by 8 bases, the J end by 4 bases, with 21 bases between. CDR1 is SNHLY and CDR2 is FYNNEI in the germline V gene. The CDR3 spans 16 residues. The CDR3 is CASREAAGTLNQPQHF. DNA of the CDR3: TGTGCCAGCCGAGAAGCAGCTGGGACTCTTAATCAGCCCCAGCATTTT.

The chain has TRBV10-3 and TRBJ1-6; D not resolved. Germline assignment: CDR1 ENHRY and CDR2 SYGVKD. The CDR3 has 14 amino acids. Trimming pared 2 bases from V and 10 bases from J, leaving 12 bases between. For the CDR3, the DNA is TGTGCCATCAGTGAGGGGGTCGAGGGCTCACCCCTCCACTTT. It encodes CAISEGVEGSPLHF.

The rearrangement links TRBV5-1 to TRBJ1-3; 7 positions agree with TRBD1. V lost 0 bases and J lost 7; bases outside the gene matches: 1. In germline, CDR1 is SGHRS, CDR2 YFSETQ. The CDR3 loop spans 13 amino acids. The CDR3 DNA sequence: TGCGCCAGCAGCTTGGAGGGGGCGAACACCATATATTTT. Amino acids: CASSLEGANTIYF. Full variable domain (remainder filled in from reference TRBV5-1 and TRBJ1-3): KAGVTQTPRYLIKTRGQQVTLSCSPISGHRSVSWYQQTPGQGLQFLFEYFSETQRNKGNFPGRFSGRQFSNSRSEMNVSTLELGDSALYLCASSLEGANTIYFGEGSWLTVV.

V gene TRBV5-4 combines with J gene TRBJ1-6; D ambiguous. The CDR3 loop spans 14 amino acids. Germline loops: CDR1 SGHNT, CDR2 YYREEE (reference sequence). Trimming stripped 0 bases from V and 7 bases from J, with 8 bases between. For the CDR3, the DNA is TGTGCCAGCAGCTTGGCACTGATCAATTCACCCCTCCACTTT. It yields the protein CASSLALINSPLHF.

The genes are TRBV5-4 and TRBJ2-7; 7 bases line up with TRBD2. The ends lost 5 bases at V and 4 bases at J; junction bases unmatched: 9. Germline V gene sequence: CDR1 SGHNT, CDR2 YYREEE (reference sequence). The CDR3 runs 14 residues. The CDR3 loop reads CASRRGSGEYEQYF. DNA of the CDR3: TGTGCCAGCAGGCGGGGCAGCGGGGAATACGAGCAGTACTTC.

There are a few counts of this clone. This chain connects TRBV30 to TRBJ1-6; possibly TRBD1 for D (5 bases). Trimming pared 0 bases from V and 10 bases from J, leaving 13 bases between. CDR1 and CDR2 from the germline V gene are GTSNPN and SVGIG (reference sequence). The CDR3 extends over 14 amino acids. The CDR3 region has the DNA TGTGCCTGGAGTGTACCCAGGGTGGAGTCACCCCTCCACTTT. It is translated as CAWSVPRVESPLHF.

The chain joins TRBV19 to TRBJ1-2; 7 bases match TRBD1. V trimming: 1 base; J trimming: 4 bases; junction bases outside the gene matches: 9. The CDR3 has 16 residues. Per germline, CDR1 LNHDA and CDR2 SQIVND (reference sequence). The CDR3: CASSIGTGGFFYGYTF. DNA for the CDR3: TGTGCCAGTAGTATAGGGACAGGCGGCTTCTTCTATGGCTACACCTTC.

The gene calls are TRBV5-4 and TRBJ2-7; TRBD2 matches 9 bases. Germline values: CDR1 SGHNT, CDR2 YYREEE (reference sequence). V was clipped by 6 bases and J by 4 bases; unmatched bases: 11. The CDR3 is 15 residues long. For the CDR3, the DNA is TGTGCCAGCACCACCGGGACTAGCCTAACTTACGAGCAGTACTTC. Its protein product is CASTTGTSLTYEQYF.

The V and J genes are TRBV9 and TRBJ2-3; 9 positions match TRBD2. CDR3 length equals 17 residues. Trimming cost V 3 bases and J 5 bases; bases outside gene matches: 13. Germline-derived CDR1 and CDR2 are SGDLS and YYNGEE. Written as DNA, the CDR3 is TGTGCCAGCAGCGCCAGCCCCTTGGGCGGGGGGGTAGATACGCAGTATTTT. Encoded protein: CASSASPLGGGVDTQYF.

CDR3 nucleotides: TGCGCCAGCAGCTTGCAGGACAGGCAAAACGAGCAGTACTTC. Amino acid sequence: CASSLQDRQNEQYF. V and J are TRBV5-1 and TRBJ2-5, with TRBD1 matching 7 bases. Near its end, the DNA agrees better with TRBJ2-7, so the J call may be wrong. Germline values: CDR1 SGHRS, CDR2 YFSETQ. CDR3 size: 14 residues.

The chain carries TRBV5-1 and TRBJ2-2; TRBD2 is a possible D gene (5 bases). This CDR3 is 15 amino acids long. Germline CDR1 and CDR2: SGHRS and YFSETQ. The V gene lost 1 base and the J gene lost 1 base, with 8 bases spanning the gap. As DNA, the CDR3 is TGCGCCAGCAGCTTGCTGGCGGGGAACACCGGGGAGCTGTTTTTT. Its translation: CASSLLAGNTGELFF.

The chain is built from TRBV5-1 and TRBJ2-2; 13 nucleotides align to TRBD2. CDR3 length equals 18 residues. Germline V lookup: CDR1 SGHRS, CDR2 YFSETQ. J gave up 2 bases and V 0 bases, and 4 bases lay outside the gene matches. The CDR3 reads CASSLELAGGYNTGELFF. The CDR3 region has the DNA TGCGCCAGCAGCTTGGAACTAGCGGGAGGGTACAACACCGGGGAGCTGTTTTTT.

This clone has just one count. The genes are TRBV5-1 and TRBJ2-1; TRBD1 matches at 7 bases. Germline values: CDR1 SGHRS, CDR2 YFSETQ. V lost 4 bases and J lost 6; bases outside the gene matches: 7. The CDR3 totals 14 residues. The CDR3 loop is CASSPVRDSNEQFF. CDR3 DNA: TGCGCCAGCAGCCCGGTCAGGGACAGCAATGAGCAGTTCTTC.

The rearrangement links TRBV18 to TRBJ1-2, with 11 bases lining up with TRBD1. V lost 2 bases and J lost 5; bases outside the gene matches: 7. This CDR3 has 16 residues. Germline V gene lookup returns CDR1 KGHSH and CDR2 LQKENI. CDR3 in amino acids: CASSPFGQGARYGYTF. The CDR3, as DNA: TGTGCCAGCTCACCATTTGGACAGGGGGCGAGGTATGGCTACACCTTC.

V is TRBV7-9 and J is TRBJ2-7; D possibly corresponds to TRBD1 (5 bases). CDR3 length equals 15 residues. Trimming stripped 4 bases from V and 6 bases from J, with 19 bases between. The germline V gene encodes CDR1 SEHNR and CDR2 FQNEAQ (reference sequence). Here the CDR3 DNA reads TGTGCCAGCAGCTCCCCCTTTGCAGGGCCCTCCGAGCAGTACTTC. As protein: CASSSPFAGPSEQYF.

This chain joins TRBV25-1 and TRBJ1-5; 7 bases are a match to TRBD1. The V gene end was trimmed by 7 bases and the J gene end by 3 bases; junction bases not matched to a gene: 12. Germline CDR1 MGHDK, CDR2 SYGVNS. The CDR3 runs 16 residues. The CDR3 loop is CASIRRGDRANQPQHF. DNA for the CDR3: TGTGCCAGCATTCGTAGGGGAGACAGGGCCAATCAGCCCCAGCATTTT.

The genes are TRBV28 and TRBJ1-5; D possibly corresponds to TRBD1 (6 bases). CDR1 and CDR2 (germline): MDHEN, SYDVKM. V lost 6 bases to trimming and J lost 7 bases, with 19 bases between them. The CDR3 spans 15 residues. The CDR3 reads CASSPRPRGRQPQHF. As DNA, the CDR3 is TGTGCCAGCAGCCCTCGCCCCAGGGGTCGACAGCCCCAGCATTTT.

This clone is medium-sized by share. The rearrangement links TRBV5-3 to TRBJ2-3; D perhaps matches TRBD2 (7 bases). TRBV5-3 is recorded as an ORF, its role being uncertain. This CDR3 region has 15 residues. V was pared by 4 bases and J by 5 bases, with 17 bases between. This CDR3 reads CARSTDGGPGDTQYF. CDR3 DNA: TGTGCCAGAAGCACAGACGGGGGGCCCGGAGATACGCAGTATTTT.

This rearrangement joins TRBV19 to TRBJ2-6; 8 bases align to TRBD1. Germline V gene data show CDR1 as LNHDA and CDR2 as SQIVND (reference sequence). V shed 3 bases, J shed 0 bases, and the junction held 7 bases outside the gene matches. The CDR3 contains 18 residues. CDR3 residues: CASSIKQGANSGANVLTF. The CDR3, as DNA: TGTGCCAGTAGTATTAAGCAGGGGGCCAACTCTGGGGCCAACGTCCTGACTTTC. Filled out from reference TRBV19 and TRBJ2-6, the complete variable domain reads DGGITQSPKYLFRKEGQNVTLSCEQNLNHDAMYWYRQDPGQGLRLIYYSQIVNDFQKGDIAEGYSVSREKKESFPLTVTSAQKNPTAFYLCASSIKQGANSGANVLTFGAGSRLTVL.

This chain uses TRBV6-5 with TRBJ1-6, with unresolved D. The CDR3 length is 14 residues. V was shortened by 6 bases and J by 5 bases, with 11 bases between the two germline ends. The germline V gene has CDR1 MNHEY and CDR2 SVGAGI. CDR3 sequence: CASSLVGDNSPLHF. The DNA of the CDR3 is TGTGCCAGCAGCCTTGTGGGAGATAATTCACCCCTCCACTTT.

J is TRBJ2-7 and V is TRBV7-8; possibly TRBD2 for D (5 bases). Germline V CDR1 and CDR2: SGHVS, FQNEAQ. Trimming pared 0 bases from V and 3 bases from J, leaving 9 bases between. The CDR3 runs 14 residues. The CDR3 region has the DNA TGTGCCAGCAGCTTAGCGGCAGGAGGCTACGAGCAGTACTTC. Its translation: CASSLAAGGYEQYF.

V usage is TRBV4-1 and J usage is TRBJ2-3; 9 bases fit TRBD2. Germline CDR1 is MGHRA and CDR2 is YSYEKL. With 1 base clipped from V and 0 bases from J, the junction kept 11 bases outside the gene matches. This CDR3 contains 19 residues. The CDR3 DNA reads as TGCGCCAGCAGCCAAGTAGGTCTAGCGGGGAGATTTAGCACAGATACGCAGTATTTT. Residues: CASSQVGLAGRFSTDTQYF.

The V gene is TRBV7-9, the J gene TRBJ1-1, with D tentatively TRBD1 (5 bases). This CDR3 comprises 15 residues. The V end was cut by 1 base, the J end by 6 bases, with 15 bases between. Germline V gene data show CDR1 as SEHNR and CDR2 as FQNEAQ (reference sequence). The CDR3 sequence is CASSLEGVKGAEAFF. CDR3 in DNA: TGTGCCAGCAGCTTAGAAGGGGTCAAAGGGGCTGAAGCTTTCTTT. Together with reference TRBV7-9 and TRBJ1-1, the CDR3 gives the full variable domain: DTGVSQNPRHKITKRGQNVTFRCDPISEHNRLYWYRQTLGQGPEFLTYFQNEAQLEKSRLLSDRFSAERPKGSFSTLEIQRTEQGDSAMYLCASSLEGVKGAEAFFGQGTRLTVV.

J is TRBJ2-2 and V is TRBV7-8, with 7 bases fitting TRBD1. CDR1 is SGHVS, CDR2 FQNEAQ, per germline. The length of the CDR3 is 14 residues. The V segment lost 6 bases and the J segment 4 bases; nucleotides outside the gene matches: 5. The CDR3 is CASRRGPGTGELFF. The CDR3 region has the DNA TGTGCCAGCAGGAGGGGGCCTGGCACCGGGGAGCTGTTTTTT.